The TCR beta chain described here comes from a study of blood T cell repertoires in COVID-19. The wider study: Collection of acute and convalescent COVID-19 samples took place in the United States, Italy and Spain. The cDNA or gDNA used as material had been derived from T cells, B-cell-depleted T cells, or PBMCs.

The CDR3 covers 13 residues. Germline V gene data show CDR1 as MGHRA and CDR2 as YSYEKL. With 4 bases removed from V and 6 bases from J, the gap between germline ends came to 13 bases. The protocol was immunoSEQ multiplex PCR, while the TCRdb copy is restricted to in-frame clones and leaves out a portion. The sample consists of some 87,000 clones, around four fifths of them appearing once. In this sample, this clone turned up a few times. This clonotype originated in a human donor in a cohort sampled during active COVID-19. The chain employs TRBV4-1 and TRBJ2-7; D may be TRBD1 (7 bases). Material: peripheral blood. In DNA, the CDR3 is TGCGCCAGCAGCCTCGCAGGGGGAGGCGAGCAGTACTTC. Translation gives CASSLAGGGEQYF.